This T cell receptor beta chain was identified in a study of neurological immune-mediated disorders. Regarding the study as a whole: Because no CDR3 amino acid sequences were shared across subjects by expanded clones, private repertoires were suggested in all groups. It was HTLV-1-associated myelopathy that showed the most TCR clonal expansion, while multiple sclerosis showed the least, falling below healthy controls.

This CDR3 has 14 residues. The V and J ends lost 8 bases and 4 bases, in that order; junction bases with no gene match: 11. Germline CDR1 is MNHEY and CDR2 is SVGAGI. This clonotype was counted ten times or more. Its specificity is not known. Unsorted libraries were prepared from 2 million PBMCs that had been stored at -80 C. 5'RACE with 10-nucleotide random UMIs produced the cDNA. One entry per CDR3 protein results from TCRdb running MiXCR on the 5' RACE reads. In the table there are tens of thousands of distinct CDR3 sequences, 10% of which are singletons. V usage is TRBV6-5 and J usage is TRBJ2-7; TRBD1 matches at 7 bases. This clonotype was obtained from a woman aged 60-75 years with HTLV-1-associated myelopathy (HAM/TSP). The material sequenced was PBMCs. The CDR3 region has the DNA TGTGCCAGCGGAAGGCGACAGGGCCTTTACGAGCAGTACTTC. This gives the protein CASGRRQGLYEQYF.